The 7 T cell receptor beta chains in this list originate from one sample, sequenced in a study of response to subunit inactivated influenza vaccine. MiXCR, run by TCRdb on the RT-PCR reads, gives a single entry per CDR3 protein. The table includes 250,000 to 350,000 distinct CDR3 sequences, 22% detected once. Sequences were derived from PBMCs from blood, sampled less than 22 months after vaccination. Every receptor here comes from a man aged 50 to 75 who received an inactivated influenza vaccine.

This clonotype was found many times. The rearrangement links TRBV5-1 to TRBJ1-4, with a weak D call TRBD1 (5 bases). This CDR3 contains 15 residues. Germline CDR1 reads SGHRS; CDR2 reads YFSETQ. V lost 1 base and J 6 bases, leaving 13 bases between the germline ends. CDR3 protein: CASSLYGTDDEKLFF. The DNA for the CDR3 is TGCGCCAGCAGCTTGTACGGGACCGATGATGAAAAACTGTTTTTT.

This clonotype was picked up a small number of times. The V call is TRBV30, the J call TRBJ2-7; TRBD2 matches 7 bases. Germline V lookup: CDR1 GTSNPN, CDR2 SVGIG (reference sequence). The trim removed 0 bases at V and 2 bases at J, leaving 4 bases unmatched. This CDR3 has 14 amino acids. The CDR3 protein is CAWSVFAGAYEQYF. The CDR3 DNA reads TGTGCCTGGAGTGTATTTGCGGGAGCCTACGAGCAGTACTTC.

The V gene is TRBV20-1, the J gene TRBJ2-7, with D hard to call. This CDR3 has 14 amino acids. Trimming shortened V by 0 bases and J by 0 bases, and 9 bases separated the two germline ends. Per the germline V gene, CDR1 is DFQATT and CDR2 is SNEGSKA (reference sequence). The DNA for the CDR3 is TGCAGTGCTAGAGAAGGCGGCGTCTCCTACGAGCAGTACTTC. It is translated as CSAREGGVSYEQYF.

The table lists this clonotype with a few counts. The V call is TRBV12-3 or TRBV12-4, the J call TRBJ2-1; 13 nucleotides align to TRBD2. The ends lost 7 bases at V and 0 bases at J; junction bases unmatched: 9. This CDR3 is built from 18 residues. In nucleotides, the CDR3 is TGTGCCAGCATCCCCACTAGCGGGGGGGTGAGCTCCTACAATGAGCAGTTCTTC. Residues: CASIPTSGGVSSYNEQFF.

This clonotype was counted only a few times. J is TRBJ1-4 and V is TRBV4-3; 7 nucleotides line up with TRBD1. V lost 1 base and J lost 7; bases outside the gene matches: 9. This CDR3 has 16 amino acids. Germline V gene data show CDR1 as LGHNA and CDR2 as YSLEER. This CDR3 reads CASSQGKTQGTEKLFF. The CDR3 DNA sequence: TGCGCCAGCAGCCAAGGGAAGACACAGGGGACTGAAAAACTGTTTTTT.

The CDR3 sequence is CASSLIFGSRRGETQYF. CDR3 sequence (DNA): TGTGCCAGCAGCCTTATCTTTGGATCCCGGAGAGGAGAGACCCAGTACTTC. V and J are TRBV28 and TRBJ2-5; unclear D gene. The CDR3 covers 17 residues. Deletions cut 6 bases from V and 4 bases from J, with 24 bases between. Germline V gives CDR1 MDHEN, CDR2 SYDVKM.

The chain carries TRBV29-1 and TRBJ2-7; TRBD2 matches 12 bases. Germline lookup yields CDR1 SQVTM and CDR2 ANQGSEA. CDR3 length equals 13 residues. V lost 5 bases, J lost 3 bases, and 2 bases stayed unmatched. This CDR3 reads CSVLAGGVYEQYF. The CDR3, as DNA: TGCAGCGTTCTAGCGGGAGGGGTCTACGAGCAGTACTTC.